The entry that follows covers one T cell receptor beta chain sequence. The V gene end was trimmed by 3 bases and the J gene end by 2 bases; junction bases not matched to a gene: 4. Germline CDR1 LGHNA, CDR2 YSLEER. CDR3 length: 15 amino acids. These data belong to a study of OX40 agonist ivuxolimab in advanced cancers. Method: immunoSEQ multiplex PCR; TCRdb's copy keeps in-frame clones and lacks some. Found here are about 12,000 clones, roughly 77% of them singletons; the top ten hold less than 35%. V usage is TRBV4-3 and J usage is TRBJ1-2, with 9 positions matching TRBD1. The receptor was isolated from an adult with an advanced solid tumor such as melanoma, head and neck, liver or kidney cancer. This specimen consisted of CD4+ or CD8+ T cells sorted from blood, obtained in a trial of the OX40 agonist ivuxolimab. CDR3 DNA: TGCGCCAGCAGCCAGGGGACAGGGTGGAACTATGGCTACACCTTC. Protein product: CASSQGTGWNYGYTF.